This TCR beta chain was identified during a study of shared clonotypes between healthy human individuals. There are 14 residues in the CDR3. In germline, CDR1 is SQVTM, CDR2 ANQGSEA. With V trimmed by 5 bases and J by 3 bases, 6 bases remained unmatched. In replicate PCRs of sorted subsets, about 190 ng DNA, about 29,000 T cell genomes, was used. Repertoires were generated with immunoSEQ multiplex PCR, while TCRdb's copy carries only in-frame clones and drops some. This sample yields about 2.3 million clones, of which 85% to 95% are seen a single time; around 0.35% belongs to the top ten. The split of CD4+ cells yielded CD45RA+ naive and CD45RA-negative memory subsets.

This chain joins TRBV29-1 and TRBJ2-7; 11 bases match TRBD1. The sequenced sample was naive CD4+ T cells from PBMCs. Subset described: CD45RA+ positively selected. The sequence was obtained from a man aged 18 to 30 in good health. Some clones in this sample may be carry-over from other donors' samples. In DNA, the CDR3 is TGCAGCGTTACCGGGACAGGGGGAGGCTACGAGCAGTACTTC. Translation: CSVTGTGGGYEQYF.